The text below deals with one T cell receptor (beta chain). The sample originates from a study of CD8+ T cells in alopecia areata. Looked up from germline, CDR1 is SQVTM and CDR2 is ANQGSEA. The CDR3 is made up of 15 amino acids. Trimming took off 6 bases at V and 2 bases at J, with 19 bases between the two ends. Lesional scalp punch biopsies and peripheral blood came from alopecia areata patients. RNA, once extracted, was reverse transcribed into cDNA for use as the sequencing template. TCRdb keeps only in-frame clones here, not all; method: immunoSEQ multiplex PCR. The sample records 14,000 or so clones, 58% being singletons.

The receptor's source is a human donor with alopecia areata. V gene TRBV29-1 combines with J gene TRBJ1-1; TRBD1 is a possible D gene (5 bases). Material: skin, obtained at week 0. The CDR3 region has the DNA TGCAGCGTCGGGACGGCCTTGCGGGTTAACACTGAAGCTTTCTTT. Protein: CSVGTALRVNTEAFF.